This TCR beta chain was identified during a study of blood T cell repertoires in COVID-19. Study summary: COVID-19 samples, acute and convalescent, were from the United States, Italy and Spain.

Only in-frame clones appear in the TCRdb table, and some are missing; sequencing was by immunoSEQ multiplex PCR. The sample consists of more than 300,000 clones, over 80% of them appearing once. This clone was observed a handful of times. This CDR3 has 13 residues. The V end was cut by 2 bases, the J end by 3 bases, with 8 bases between. CDR1 and CDR2 from the germline V gene are SEHNR and FQNEAQ (reference sequence). Sequencing was performed on peripheral blood. The receptor comes from a woman aged 45 to 65 with COVID-19, enrolled during active disease. V is TRBV7-9 and J is TRBJ2-7, with no clear D. The CDR3 here is CASSLWANYEQYF. The CDR3 DNA follows: TGTGCCAGCAGCTTATGGGCAAACTACGAGCAGTACTTC.